This T cell receptor (beta chain) was identified during a study of blood T cell repertoires in COVID-19. About the research overall: Acute and convalescent COVID-19 specimens originated in the United States, Italy and Spain. T cells, B-cell-depleted T cells, or PBMCs provided the cDNA or gDNA that served as material.

CDR1 and CDR2 (germline): SNHLY, FYNNEI. CDR3 length equals 15 residues. V gave up 5 bases and J gave up 4 bases; unmatched junction bases: 3. Seattle cases were enrolled at active infection and followed longitudinally. Per the original data handling: Reference gene primer amplification gave nucleated cell count estimates. Using immunoSEQ multiplex PCR, the repertoire was profiled, and TCRdb retains in-frame clones only, with some absent. The V and J calls and the clone size are those of that table, but D and trimming were determined from the DNA. The sample shows 150,000 to 200,000 clones, about 83% of them seen only once.

This receptor was identified in a person aged 70 to 80 with COVID-19, enrolled during active disease. Sequencing was performed on peripheral blood. The gene calls are TRBV2 and TRBJ2-2; 11 bases are shared with TRBD2. CDR3 in amino acids: CASSSGLAVTGELFF. CDR3 in DNA: TGTGCCAGCAGTTCGGGACTAGCGGTCACCGGGGAGCTGTTTTTT. Combining the CDR3 with reference TRBV2 and TRBJ2-2 gives the whole variable domain EPEVTQTPSHQVTQMGQEVILRCVPISNHLYFYWYRQILGQKVEFLVSFYNNEISEKSEIFDDQFSVERPDGSNFTLKIRSTKLEDSAMYFCASSSGLAVTGELFFGEGSRLTVL.